The 13 T cell receptor beta chains given below trace back to one sample, sequenced in a study of blood T cell repertoires in COVID-19. Produced via immunoSEQ multiplex PCR; TCRdb's table is partial and in-frame only. The repertoire consists of 150,000 to 200,000 clones, with 80% occurring once and the leading ten covering 4.5% to 7.5%. The material sequenced was PBMCs or T cells enriched from blood (not recorded which). Source of these receptors: a man aged 35 to 55 who had recovered from COVID-19.

The rearrangement joins TRBV3-1 (or the pseudogene TRBV3-2) to TRBJ1-4, with D tentatively TRBD1 (5 bases). The germline V gene encodes CDR1 LGHDT and CDR2 YNNKEL (reference sequence). Trimming cost V 4 bases and J 8 bases, with 8 bases left between them. CDR3 length equals 12 residues. The CDR3 region is CASSLKGEKLFF. DNA of the CDR3: TGTGCCAGCAGCCTTAAGGGGGAAAAACTGTTTTTT.

The CDR3 DNA is TGTGCCAGCTCACCAGATACAGGGCCAGGCGGTGGCTACACCTTC. Its translation is CASSPDTGPGGGYTF. The genes are TRBV18 and TRBJ1-2; TRBD1 is a possible D gene (6 bases). CDR1 and CDR2 from the germline V gene are KGHSH and LQKENI. V lost 2 bases and J 7 bases, leaving 17 bases between the germline ends. This CDR3 has 15 amino acids.

J is TRBJ1-2 and V is TRBV5-1, with D perhaps matching TRBD1 (6 bases). Trimming left V 1 base short and J 2 bases short, with 9 bases between. Germline V gene lookup returns CDR1 SGHRS and CDR2 YFSETQ. This CDR3 region has 14 residues. CDR3 loop: CASSLTGTNYGYTF. CDR3 nucleotide sequence: TGCGCCAGCAGCTTGACAGGGACCAACTATGGCTACACCTTC.

The chain couples TRBV6-4 to TRBJ1-2; 7 nucleotides line up with TRBD1. The junction had 13 bases not matched to a gene; V was cut back by 5 bases and J by 4 bases. The germline V gene encodes CDR1 MRHNA and CDR2 SNTAGT. This CDR3 is built from 16 residues. The CDR3 region is CASSFQGGNRAYGYTF. The CDR3 nucleotides are TGTGCCAGCAGTTTCCAGGGGGGAAACCGAGCCTATGGCTACACCTTC.

The chain couples TRBV11-2 to TRBJ2-5, with 14 positions matching TRBD2. Trimming cost V 5 bases and J 2 bases; bases outside gene matches: 10. Germline CDR1 and CDR2: SGHAT and FQNNGV. This CDR3 comprises 18 residues. The CDR3 region is CASSPRGGLAGGQETQYF. CDR3 coding DNA: TGTGCCAGCAGCCCCCGGGGAGGACTAGCGGGGGGTCAAGAGACCCAGTACTTC.

V is TRBV9 and J is TRBJ2-6, with a possible D match to TRBD2 (6 bases). The germline gives CDR1 SGDLS, CDR2 YYNGEE. V lost 5 bases, J lost 0 bases, and 9 bases lay in between. The CDR3 extends over 15 amino acids. In nucleotides, the CDR3 is TGTGCCAGCAGGCGGGACCCCTCTGGGGCCAACGTCCTGACTTTC. It is translated as CASRRDPSGANVLTF.

J is TRBJ2-7 and V is TRBV27, with 10 bases lining up with TRBD1. V lost 5 bases, J lost 5 bases, and 6 bases stayed unmatched. Germline CDR1 reads MNHEY; CDR2 reads SMNVEV (reference sequence). This CDR3 region has 14 residues. In DNA, the CDR3 is TGTGCCAGCAGTAGACAGGGGGCGATGGACGAGCAGTACTTC. It is translated as CASSRQGAMDEQYF.

This chain links TRBV24-1 with TRBJ1-1, with D tentatively TRBD1 (5 bases). The CDR3 length is 15 residues. Germline values: CDR1 KGHDR, CDR2 SFDVKD. V was cut by 5 bases and J by 6 bases, with 18 bases left in between. CDR3 DNA sequence: TGTGCCACCAGTGGGGCCGACAGATCCGTGTCTGAAGCTTTCTTT. This sequence encodes CATSGADRSVSEAFF.

The rearrangement uses TRBV9 and TRBJ1-2; 7 nucleotides match TRBD1. The V gene end was trimmed by 0 bases and the J gene end by 4 bases; junction bases not matched to a gene: 0. Germline lookup yields CDR1 SGDLS and CDR2 YYNGEE. The CDR3 is made up of 13 amino acids. CDR3 residues: CASSVAGGYGYTF. The CDR3 DNA follows: TGTGCCAGCAGCGTAGCAGGGGGCTATGGCTACACCTTC.

DNA of the CDR3: TGCGCCAGCAGTCACCCCACCGGGGGGGCCAATTCAGATACGCAGTATTTT. As protein: CASSHPTGGANSDTQYF. The rearrangement uses TRBV23-1 and TRBJ2-3, with TRBD2 matching 8 bases. TRBV23-1 qualifies as an ORF whose function is uncertain. V dropped 3 bases and J dropped 4; count of bases not matched to a gene: 12. The CDR3 totals 17 residues.

The chain has TRBV7-3 and TRBJ2-7; unclear D gene. The length of the CDR3 is 13 residues. V dropped 5 bases and J dropped 3 bases, with 11 bases sitting between them. The germline V gene has CDR1 SGHTA and CDR2 FQGTGA. This CDR3 reads CASSPPGDYEQYF. In DNA form, the CDR3 reads TGTGCCAGCAGCCCCCCCGGTGACTACGAGCAGTACTTC.

V is TRBV6-5 and J is TRBJ1-6; a possible D gene is TRBD1 (6 bases). Germline V gene sequence: CDR1 MNHEY, CDR2 SVGAGI. The V gene lost 1 base and the J gene lost 7 bases, with 8 bases spanning the gap. The CDR3 loop spans 14 amino acids. CDR3: CASSYLGANSPLHF. In DNA, the CDR3 is TGTGCCAGCAGTTACTTGGGGGCGAATTCACCCCTCCACTTT.

The chain joins TRBV5-6 to TRBJ1-2, with D perhaps matching TRBD1 (6 bases). The V end was cut by 4 bases, the J end by 8 bases, with 15 bases between. Per germline, CDR1 SGHDT and CDR2 YYEEEE. The CDR3 length is 13 residues. Here the CDR3 DNA reads TGTGCCAGCAGCCGCGTTGGGGGCGACGGCTACACCTTC. It specifies CASSRVGGDGYTF.